Following are 19 T cell receptor beta chains from one sample sequenced in a study of T cells after yellow fever vaccination. TCRdb reanalysed the 5' RACE reads using MiXCR and keeps one entry per CDR3 protein. Here the sample spans 300,000 or so distinct CDR3 sequences, 13% being singletons. Sequenced here: CD4+ T cells sorted from PBMCs, sampled 45 days after the yellow fever booster vaccination. Receptors originate from a man aged 25 to 45 who received the YFV17D yellow fever vaccine.

V is TRBV12-3 or TRBV12-4 and J is TRBJ1-5, with unresolved D. The CDR3 spans 14 residues. The V gene lost 6 bases and the J gene lost 0 bases, with 9 bases spanning the gap. CDR3 residues: CASSREISNQPQHF. The CDR3 DNA is TGTGCCAGCAGCCGAGAGATTAGCAATCAGCCCCAGCATTTT.

This chain connects TRBV6-5 to TRBJ2-7; the match to TRBD2 covers 11 bases. Germline V gene data show CDR1 as MNHEY and CDR2 as SVGAGI. Trimming cost V 2 bases and J 0 bases; bases outside gene matches: 6. This CDR3 comprises 17 residues. CDR3 sequence (DNA): TGTGCCAGCAGTTACCCCATGACTAGCGGGACCTCCTACGAGCAGTACTTC. Its translation: CASSYPMTSGTSYEQYF.

There are a few counts of this clonotype. This chain connects TRBV28 to TRBJ2-3, with TRBD2 identical over 12 bases. The ends lost 7 bases at V and 0 bases at J; junction bases unmatched: 2. CDR3 length: 15 residues. Germline lookup yields CDR1 MDHEN and CDR2 SYDVKM. CDR3 in amino acids: CASKLAGGSTDTQYF. The CDR3 nucleotides are TGTGCCAGCAAGCTAGCGGGAGGGAGCACAGATACGCAGTATTTT.

The chain carries TRBV27 and TRBJ2-4, with D perhaps matching TRBD2 (5 bases). Germline V lookup: CDR1 MNHEY, CDR2 SMNVEV (reference sequence). V dropped 3 bases and J dropped 2 bases, with 14 bases sitting between them. The CDR3 totals 16 residues. CDR3 DNA sequence: TGTGCCAGCAGTTTTCTGGCCGTCGGGACCAAAAACATTCAGTACTTC. This translates into CASSFLAVGTKNIQYF.

This clonotype was recorded many times. The chain links TRBV20-1 to TRBJ2-7; D is perhaps TRBD1 (5 bases). The CDR3 has 14 residues. Germline lookup yields CDR1 DFQATT and CDR2 SNEGSKA (reference sequence). The V end was cut by 0 bases, the J end by 1 base, with 10 bases between. The CDR3 region has the DNA TGCAGTGCTAGAGATCCAGGGATGTCCTACGAGCAGTACTTC. It specifies CSARDPGMSYEQYF.

This clonotype was seen at least ten times. The gene calls are TRBV6-2 or TRBV6-3 and TRBJ2-7; D is uncertain. Trimming took 2 bases from V and 1 from J, leaving 9 bases between them. This CDR3 contains 14 residues. Germline CDR1 and CDR2: MNHEY and SVGEGT. The DNA for the CDR3 is TGTGCCAGCAGTTACACCTCCTTGTCCTACGAGCAGTACTTC. It is translated as CASSYTSLSYEQYF.

This clonotype has more than one count but fewer than ten. This sequence joins TRBV7-9 and TRBJ1-2; 7 positions agree with TRBD1. The CDR3 extends over 14 amino acids. V dropped 5 bases and J dropped 5; count of bases not matched to a gene: 8. Germline V lookup: CDR1 SEHNR, CDR2 FQNEAQ (reference sequence). The CDR3 protein is CASSPLTGEYGYTF. The DNA for the CDR3 is TGTGCCAGCAGCCCATTAACAGGGGAGTATGGCTACACCTTC.

This rearrangement joins TRBV5-1 to TRBJ2-7; either TRBD1 or TRBD2 may supply D (6 bases each). The CDR3 consists of 15 residues. The V and J ends lost 4 bases and 9 bases respectively, with 23 bases between them. The germline gives CDR1 SGHRS, CDR2 YFSETQ. This chain's CDR3 is CASSERQEGSEVQYF. The DNA of the CDR3 is TGCGCCAGCAGCGAACGACAGGAGGGAAGTGAAGTGCAGTACTTC.

The gene calls are TRBV20-1 and TRBJ2-3; 9 nucleotides agree with TRBD2. The CDR3 is 14 amino acids. V shed 0 bases and J 6 bases; nucleotides not matched to a gene: 4. Germline CDR1 reads DFQATT; CDR2 reads SNEGSKA (reference sequence). The CDR3, as DNA: TGCAGTGCTAGAGATAGCGGGAGTGACGATACGCAGTATTTT. Encoded protein: CSARDSGSDDTQYF.

The chain combines TRBV12-3 or TRBV12-4 with TRBJ1-5, with D possibly matching TRBD1 (6 bases). The germline V and J ends were trimmed by 6 bases and 2 bases, with 11 bases remaining between them. The CDR3 has 14 residues. The CDR3 coding sequence is TGTGCCAGCAGCCCAGGGGCGGGCAATCAGCCCCAGCATTTT. Encoded protein: CASSPGAGNQPQHF.

The J gene is TRBJ2-7, the V gene TRBV10-2; D is undetermined. CDR3 length: 14 residues. Per germline, CDR1 WSHSY and CDR2 SAAADI. V lost 7 bases to trimming and J lost 0 bases, with 13 bases between them. CDR3 loop: CASNWGSSSYEQYF. The CDR3 DNA reads TGCGCCAGCAATTGGGGTTCGAGCTCCTACGAGCAGTACTTC.

This clonotype was counted between two and nine times. The chain carries TRBV6-1 and TRBJ2-5, with 7 bases fitting TRBD2. The CDR3 consists of 15 residues. V lost 5 bases, J lost 5 bases, and 11 bases stayed unmatched. Per germline, CDR1 MNHNS and CDR2 SASEGT. CDR3 protein: CASSKPSRGSETQYF. CDR3 sequence (DNA): TGTGCCAGCAGTAAACCTTCTCGCGGGAGTGAGACCCAGTACTTC.

The chain employs TRBV5-1 and TRBJ1-2; 7 bases line up with TRBD1. CDR1 SGHRS and CDR2 YFSETQ come from the germline V gene. This CDR3 comprises 14 residues. J was trimmed by 9 bases and V by 2 bases; bases with no gene match: 10. The CDR3 bases are TGCGCCAGCAGCTTCGGACAGGTTGACGAGAGCTACACCTTC. It codes for CASSFGQVDESYTF.

This rearrangement joins TRBV12-3 or TRBV12-4 to TRBJ1-6; no reliable D call. CDR3 length equals 13 residues. The V end was cut by 5 bases, the J end by 7 bases, with 9 bases between. As DNA, the CDR3 is TGTGCCAGCAGTCCAGGTTCGAATTCACCCCTCCACTTT. It translates to CASSPGSNSPLHF.

The V gene is TRBV11-2, the J gene TRBJ1-1; 9 bases align to TRBD1. CDR1 SGHAT and CDR2 FQNNGV come from the germline V gene. The V segment lost 1 base and the J segment 11 bases; nucleotides outside the gene matches: 11. The CDR3 consists of 15 residues. DNA of the CDR3: TGTGCCAGCAGCTTAGCCGGACAGGGGCCCGGGCGGGCTTTCTTT. This codes for CASSLAGQGPGRAFF.

The table lists this clonotype with a few counts. J is TRBJ2-2 and V is TRBV30; 8 nucleotides match TRBD2. Germline CDR1 and CDR2: GTSNPN and SVGIG (reference sequence). V lost 3 bases to trimming and J lost 6 bases; unmatched junction nucleotides: 3. The CDR3 is 13 amino acids. The CDR3 loop is CAWRGLVAGELFF. Here the CDR3 DNA reads TGTGCCTGGAGGGGACTAGTTGCCGGGGAGCTGTTTTTT.

The sample holds a few counts of this clonotype. This chain connects TRBV12-3 or TRBV12-4 to TRBJ2-2; D may correspond to TRBD1 or TRBD2 (6 bases each). Trimming stripped 7 bases from V and 5 bases from J, with 23 bases between. This CDR3 is built from 17 residues. Here the CDR3 DNA reads TGTGCCAGCAAGGGGGGTAGTTCCGGCAGTCGGACCGGGGAGCTGTTTTTT. It specifies CASKGGSSGSRTGELFF.

The sample holds a few counts of this clonotype. V is TRBV5-1 and J is TRBJ2-7; D might be TRBD2 (6 bases). The germline V and J ends were trimmed by 4 bases and 4 bases, with 12 bases remaining between them. Per germline, CDR1 SGHRS and CDR2 YFSETQ. This CDR3 spans 13 amino acids. The CDR3 bases are TGCGCCAGCAGCGGTGGGAGCGGGTACGAGCAGTACTTC. It translates to CASSGGSGYEQYF.

This clonotype came up a few times. The V and J genes are TRBV9 and TRBJ2-1, with 8 nucleotides matching TRBD1. Germline V lookup: CDR1 SGDLS, CDR2 YYNGEE. The CDR3 length is 15 residues. The V gene end was trimmed by 3 bases and the J gene end by 3 bases; junction bases not matched to a gene: 5. Here the CDR3 reads CASSAGTGLYNEQFF. As DNA, the CDR3 is TGTGCCAGCAGCGCGGGGACAGGACTCTACAATGAGCAGTTCTTC.